This T cell receptor beta chain was captured by sequencing in a study of T-cell reconstitution after alpha-beta-depleted transplantation in children. Germline V gives CDR1 DFQATT, CDR2 SNEGSKA (reference sequence). Between the trimmed V and J ends, which lost 5 bases and 0 bases, there was a span of 17 bases. The CDR3 length is 17 residues. Using unique molecular identifiers, the investigators prepared the TCRbeta library. MiXCR, run by TCRdb on the PCR reads, gives a single entry per CDR3 protein. This sample yields 750,000 to 950,000 distinct CDR3 sequences, of which roughly 15% are seen a single time; roughly 5% belongs to the top ten. In this sample, this clonotype turned up many times.

This receptor was identified in a male patient between 10 and 17 years old who had a stem cell transplant for acute lymphoblastic leukemia, so the T cells may come from the graft donor. The sample in question was PBMCs, mostly from graft donor cells, obtained 360 days after TCRalphabeta/CD19-depleted stem cell transplant. This chain links TRBV20-1 with TRBJ2-6, with D hard to call. For the CDR3, the DNA is TGCAGTGCTTCTTCGACCGAATCCTCCTCTGGGGCCAACGTCCTGACTTTC. It yields the protein CSASSTESSSGANVLTF.